Listed below are T cell receptor beta chains from one sample, sequenced in a study of tumor-infiltrating lymphocytes in oesophageal squamous cell carcinoma. TCRdb recomputed calls from the PCR reads with MiXCR, one row per CDR3 protein. The sample shows some 16,000 distinct CDR3 sequences, approximately 46% of them seen only once. The sequenced sample consisted of esophageal tumor tissue. The receptors stem from a male donor with esophageal squamous cell carcinoma. CDR3s include the opening cysteine and the closing phenylalanine or tryptophan. Each record gives: D gene, V gene, J gene, clone size, CDR3 DNA, CDR3 protein. A D gene is named only where the DNA matches it firmly. Size tells how often a clone was seen (once, few, many) or the class of an expanded clone, and some rows leave it out.

d_gene: NA; v_gene: TRBV19; j_gene: TRBJ1-1; abundance: many; CDR3nt: TGTGCCAGTAGTATTTGGGGGCTCATGGATGAAGCTTTCTTT; CDR3aa: CASSIWGLMDEAFF
d_gene: NA; v_gene: TRBV7-6; j_gene: TRBJ1-2; abundance: NA; CDR3nt: TGTGCCAGCAGCGACGGGAGTTTCCCTGGCTACACCTTC; CDR3aa: CASSDGSFPGYTF
d_gene: NA; v_gene: TRBV3-1; j_gene: TRBJ2-1; abundance: few; CDR3nt: TGTGCCAGCAGCCAAGTGAGCGATGAGCAGTTCTTC; CDR3aa: CASSQVSDEQFF
d_gene: TRBD2; v_gene: TRBV6-6; j_gene: TRBJ2-1; abundance: few; CDR3nt: TGTGCCAGCAGTTACGCCAGGGACTACAACAATGAGCAGTTCTTC; CDR3aa: CASSYARDYNNEQFF
d_gene: NA; v_gene: TRBV6-8; j_gene: TRBJ2-7; abundance: NA; CDR3nt: TGTGCCAGCAGTTACTGGTCGGGAGACAATGAGCAGTACTTC; CDR3aa: CASSYWSGDNEQYF
d_gene: NA; v_gene: TRBV7-6; j_gene: TRBJ2-3; abundance: few; CDR3nt: TGTGCCAGCAGCTTAGGGGGGATTAGCACAGATACGCAGTATTTT; CDR3aa: CASSLGGISTDTQYF
d_gene: NA; v_gene: TRBV7-7; j_gene: TRBJ2-1; abundance: NA; CDR3nt: TGTGCCAGCAGCTTAACGCGGGAACACATCAATGAGCAGTTCTTC; CDR3aa: CASSLTREHINEQFF
d_gene: TRBD2; v_gene: TRBV6-5; j_gene: TRBJ2-3; abundance: NA; CDR3nt: TGTGCCAGCAGTTACTCAAGCGGGGGTCCCTTAGGGGATACGCAGTATTTT; CDR3aa: CASSYSSGGPLGDTQYF
d_gene: TRBD1; v_gene: TRBV6-8; j_gene: TRBJ2-1; abundance: once; CDR3nt: TGTGCCAGCTCCCGACAGGGGGACTACAATGAGCAGTTCTTC; CDR3aa: CASSRQGDYNEQFF
d_gene: NA; v_gene: TRBV12-3/TRBV12-4; j_gene: TRBJ2-3; abundance: NA; CDR3nt: TGTGCCAGCAGTTATGTGTGGGACAGCACAGATACGCAGTATTTT; CDR3aa: CASSYVWDSTDTQYF
d_gene: TRBD1; v_gene: TRBV4-2; j_gene: TRBJ1-4; abundance: many; CDR3nt: TGTGCCAGCAGCCCAAAGGACAGGACGGATAATGAAAAACTGTTTTTT; CDR3aa: CASSPKDRTDNEKLFF
d_gene: TRBD1; v_gene: TRBV3-1; j_gene: TRBJ2-3; abundance: few; CDR3nt: TGTGCCAGCAGCCACACTCCCACAGGGGCAGATACGCAGTATTTT; CDR3aa: CASSHTPTGADTQYF
d_gene: TRBD2; v_gene: TRBV7-2; j_gene: TRBJ2-7; abundance: few; CDR3nt: TGTGCCAGCAGCTTAGCCGCAGGTTGGGGACTAGGGTTCGAGCAGTACTTC; CDR3aa: CASSLAAGWGLGFEQYF
d_gene: NA; v_gene: TRBV7-6; j_gene: TRBJ2-7; abundance: NA; CDR3nt: TGTGCCAGCAGCCCGACCAGCGGGCCGAGCTCCTACGAGCAGTACTTC; CDR3aa: CASSPTSGPSSYEQYF
d_gene: TRBD1; v_gene: TRBV7-2; j_gene: TRBJ1-6; abundance: NA; CDR3nt: TGTGCCAGCAGCTTCAAGACAGGGGGACGCAGTTCACCCCTCCACTTT; CDR3aa: CASSFKTGGRSSPLHF
d_gene: NA; v_gene: TRBV11-2; j_gene: TRBJ2-1; abundance: NA; CDR3nt: TGTGCCAGCAGCTTGGGGGGCACAGATACGCAGTTCTTC; CDR3aa: CASSLGGTDTQFF
d_gene: NA; v_gene: TRBV7-2; j_gene: TRBJ2-1; abundance: few; CDR3nt: TGTGCCAGCAGCTTAGCTGGAGGGGCCTCCTACAATGAGCAGTTCTTC; CDR3aa: CASSLAGGASYNEQFF
d_gene: NA; v_gene: TRBV28; j_gene: TRBJ1-1; abundance: many; CDR3nt: TGTGCCAGCAGGGGGAGACAGGCAAAGGGCACTGAAGCTTTCTTT; CDR3aa: CASRGRQAKGTEAFF
d_gene: NA; v_gene: TRBV7-6; j_gene: TRBJ2-1; abundance: NA; CDR3nt: TGTGCCAGCAGCATCTATCGCGGGGAGCAGTTCTTC; CDR3aa: CASSIYRGEQFF
d_gene: TRBD2; v_gene: TRBV11-1; j_gene: TRBJ2-1; abundance: NA; CDR3nt: TGTGCCAGCAGCTCCCCTCGAACAAGCGGGAGGAGTAGGGACTACAATGAGCAGTTCTTC; CDR3aa: CASSSPRTSGRSRDYNEQFF
d_gene: TRBD1; v_gene: TRBV7-9; j_gene: TRBJ2-3; abundance: NA; CDR3nt: TGTGCCAGCAGCAAAAACAGGGGCCGTGGAGATACGCAGTATTTT; CDR3aa: CASSKNRGRGDTQYF
d_gene: TRBD1; v_gene: TRBV7-2; j_gene: TRBJ2-6; abundance: NA; CDR3nt: TGTGCCAGCAGCCTGACAGGGGGAGTCTCTGGGGCCAACGTCCTGACTTTC; CDR3aa: CASSLTGGVSGANVLTF
d_gene: NA; v_gene: TRBV6-1; j_gene: TRBJ1-6; abundance: many; CDR3nt: TGTGCCAGCAGTTACGAACGGGGGACCCTCCACTTT; CDR3aa: CASSYERGTLHF
d_gene: TRBD2; v_gene: TRBV6-1; j_gene: TRBJ2-3; abundance: NA; CDR3nt: TGTGCCAGCAGTGACGCTAGCGGGAGCACAGATACGCAGTATTTT; CDR3aa: CASSDASGSTDTQYF
d_gene: NA; v_gene: TRBV10-3; j_gene: TRBJ2-4; abundance: NA; CDR3nt: TGTGCCATCAGTGACCCAGGGGTACGGGGGGCCAAAAACATTCAGTACTTC; CDR3aa: CAISDPGVRGAKNIQYF
d_gene: NA; v_gene: TRBV7-6; j_gene: TRBJ2-1; abundance: few; CDR3nt: TGTGCCAGCAGCCGTTCACTAGTGAGTTACAATGAGCAGTTCTTC; CDR3aa: CASSRSLVSYNEQFF
d_gene: NA; v_gene: TRBV20-1; j_gene: TRBJ1-1; abundance: few; CDR3nt: TGCAGTGGGATAAGGAACACTGAAGCTTTCTTT; CDR3aa: CSGIRNTEAFF
d_gene: TRBD2; v_gene: TRBV24-1; j_gene: TRBJ2-5; abundance: NA; CDR3nt: TGTGCCACCAGCCCGGGACTAGCGGGAGGGGGCACCGGGGAGCTGTACTTC; CDR3aa: CATSPGLAGGGTGELYF
d_gene: NA; v_gene: TRBV7-9; j_gene: TRBJ2-1; abundance: NA; CDR3nt: TGTGCCAGCAGCTTCGTTGCGGGGGCATATCAGTTCTTC; CDR3aa: CASSFVAGAYQFF
d_gene: TRBD1; v_gene: TRBV6-5; j_gene: TRBJ2-5; abundance: NA; CDR3nt: TGTGCCAGCAGACCCCCGGGACAGCAAGAGACCCAGTACTTC; CDR3aa: CASRPPGQQETQYF
d_gene: TRBD2; v_gene: TRBV6-2/TRBV6-3; j_gene: TRBJ2-4; abundance: NA; CDR3nt: TGTGCCAGCAGGGATACTAGCGTACAGTACTTC; CDR3aa: CASRDTSVQYF
d_gene: NA; v_gene: TRBV6-1; j_gene: TRBJ1-6; abundance: NA; CDR3nt: TGTGCCAGCAGAGCTTCTCGGACACAGCCGGGTTCACCCCTCCACTTT; CDR3aa: CASRASRTQPGSPLHF
d_gene: NA; v_gene: TRBV27; j_gene: TRBJ2-3; abundance: many; CDR3nt: TGTGCCAGCAGTAATTACCGCAGGGTGAGAAGCACAGATACGCAGTATTTT; CDR3aa: CASSNYRRVRSTDTQYF
d_gene: TRBD2; v_gene: TRBV7-2; j_gene: TRBJ2-5; abundance: NA; CDR3nt: TGTGCCAGCAGCGCCAGACTAGCGGGAGAGACCCAGTACTTC; CDR3aa: CASSARLAGETQYF
d_gene: NA; v_gene: TRBV6-1; j_gene: TRBJ2-3; abundance: NA; CDR3nt: TGTGCCAGCAGGGCTCTAGCGTTCACAGATACGCAGTATTTT; CDR3aa: CASRALAFTDTQYF
d_gene: NA; v_gene: TRBV6-1; j_gene: TRBJ1-3; abundance: few; CDR3nt: TGTGCCAGCGAGAGAGGGACGGGCAGCTCTGGAAACACCATATATTTT; CDR3aa: CASERGTGSSGNTIYF
d_gene: NA; v_gene: TRBV27; j_gene: TRBJ1-1; abundance: few; CDR3nt: TGTGCCAGCGCCATCCTCGGCGCCTCGAACACTGAAGCTTTCTTT; CDR3aa: CASAILGASNTEAFF
d_gene: NA; v_gene: TRBV7-6; j_gene: TRBJ2-7; abundance: NA; CDR3nt: TGTGCCAGCAGCTTAGAAGGGCAGCGAAGGTACGAGCAGTACTTC; CDR3aa: CASSLEGQRRYEQYF
d_gene: NA; v_gene: TRBV4-1; j_gene: TRBJ1-6; abundance: once; CDR3nt: TGCGCCAGCAGCCAAGATCACTTT; CDR3aa: CASSQDHF
d_gene: NA; v_gene: TRBV7-2; j_gene: TRBJ2-7; abundance: NA; CDR3nt: TGTGCCAGCAGCTTAGCGGGGTTGTCCCACGAGCAGTACTTC; CDR3aa: CASSLAGLSHEQYF
d_gene: NA; v_gene: TRBV7-9; j_gene: TRBJ2-4; abundance: few; CDR3nt: TGTGCCAGCAGCTTAATCGGGGGTGGGTTTGCCAAAAACATTCAGTACTTC; CDR3aa: CASSLIGGGFAKNIQYF
d_gene: TRBD2; v_gene: TRBV10-3; j_gene: TRBJ2-3; abundance: NA; CDR3nt: TGTGCCACGCGGGAGACCAACACAGATACGCAGTATTTT; CDR3aa: CATRETNTDTQYF
d_gene: NA; v_gene: TRBV7-2; j_gene: TRBJ2-4; abundance: NA; CDR3nt: TGTGCCAGCAGCTCCCAGAGAGGAGTGGCCAAAAACATTCAGTACTTC; CDR3aa: CASSSQRGVAKNIQYF
d_gene: TRBD2; v_gene: TRBV7-9; j_gene: TRBJ2-7; abundance: few; CDR3nt: TGTGCCAGCAGCCCCCCCGGGACTAGCGGGAGCTACGAGCAGTACTTC; CDR3aa: CASSPPGTSGSYEQYF
d_gene: NA; v_gene: TRBV20-1; j_gene: TRBJ1-2; abundance: few; CDR3nt: TGCAGTGCTAGAGATCTAGGCATGAGCTCTGGCTACACCTTC; CDR3aa: CSARDLGMSSGYTF